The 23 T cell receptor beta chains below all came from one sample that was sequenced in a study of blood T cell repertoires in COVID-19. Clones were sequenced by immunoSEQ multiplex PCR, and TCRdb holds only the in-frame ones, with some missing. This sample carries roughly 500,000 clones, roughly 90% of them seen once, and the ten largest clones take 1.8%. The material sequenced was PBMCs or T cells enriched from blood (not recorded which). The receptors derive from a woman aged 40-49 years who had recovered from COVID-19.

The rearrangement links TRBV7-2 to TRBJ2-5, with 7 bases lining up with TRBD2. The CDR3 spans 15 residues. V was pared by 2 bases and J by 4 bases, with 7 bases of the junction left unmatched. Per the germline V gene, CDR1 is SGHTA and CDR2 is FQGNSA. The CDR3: CASSLWDYSTETQYF. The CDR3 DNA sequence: TGTGCCAGCAGCTTATGGGACTATTCGACAGAGACCCAGTACTTC.

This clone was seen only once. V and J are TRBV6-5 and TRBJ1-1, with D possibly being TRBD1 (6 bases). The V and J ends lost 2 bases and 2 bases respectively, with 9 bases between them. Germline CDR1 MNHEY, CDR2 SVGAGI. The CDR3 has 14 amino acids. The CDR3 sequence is CASSYAQGNTEAFF. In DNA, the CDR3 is TGTGCCAGCAGTTACGCACAGGGTAACACTGAAGCTTTCTTT.

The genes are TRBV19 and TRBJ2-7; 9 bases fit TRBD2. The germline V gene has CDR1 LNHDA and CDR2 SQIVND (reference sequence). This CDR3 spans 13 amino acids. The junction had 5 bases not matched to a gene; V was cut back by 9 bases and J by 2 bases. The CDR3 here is CASKGGRAYEQYF. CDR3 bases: TGTGCCAGCAAAGGCGGGAGGGCCTACGAGCAGTACTTC. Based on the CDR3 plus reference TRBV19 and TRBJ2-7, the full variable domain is DGGITQSPKYLFRKEGQNVTLSCEQNLNHDAMYWYRQDPGQGLRLIYYSQIVNDFQKGDIAEGYSVSREKKESFPLTVTSAQKNPTAFYLCASKGGRAYEQYFGPGTRLTVT.

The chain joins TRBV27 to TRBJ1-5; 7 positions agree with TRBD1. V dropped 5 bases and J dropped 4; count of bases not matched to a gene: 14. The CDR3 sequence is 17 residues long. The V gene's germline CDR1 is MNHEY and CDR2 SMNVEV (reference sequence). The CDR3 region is CASSIQLPGTDNQPQHF. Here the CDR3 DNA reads TGTGCCAGCAGTATACAACTTCCCGGGACAGATAATCAGCCCCAGCATTTT.

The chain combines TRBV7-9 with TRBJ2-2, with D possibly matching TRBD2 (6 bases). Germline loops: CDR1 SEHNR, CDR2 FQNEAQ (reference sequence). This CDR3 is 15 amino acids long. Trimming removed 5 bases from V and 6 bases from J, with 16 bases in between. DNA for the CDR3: TGTGCCAGCAGCCCCCGACCGTGGGGGGCCGGGGAGCTGTTTTTT. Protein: CASSPRPWGAGELFF.

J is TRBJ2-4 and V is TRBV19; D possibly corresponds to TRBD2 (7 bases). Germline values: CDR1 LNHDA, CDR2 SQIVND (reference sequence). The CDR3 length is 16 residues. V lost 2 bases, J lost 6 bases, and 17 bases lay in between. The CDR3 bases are TGTGCCAGTAGTATAAGTGATCGGGGGGCCCGAAACATTCAGTACTTC. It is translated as CASSISDRGARNIQYF.

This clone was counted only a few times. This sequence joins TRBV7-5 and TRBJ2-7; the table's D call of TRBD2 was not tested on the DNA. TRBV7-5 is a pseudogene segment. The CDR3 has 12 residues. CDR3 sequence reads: CARSLAIGEQYF. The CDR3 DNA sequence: TGTGCCAGAAGCTTAGCCATCGGCGAGCAGTACTTC.

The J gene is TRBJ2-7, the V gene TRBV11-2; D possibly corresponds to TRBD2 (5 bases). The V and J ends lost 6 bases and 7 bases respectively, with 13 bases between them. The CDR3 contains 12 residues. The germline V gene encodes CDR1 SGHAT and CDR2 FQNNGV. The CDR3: CASRTNGVEQYF. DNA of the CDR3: TGTGCCAGCAGGACAAACGGGGTGGAGCAGTACTTC.

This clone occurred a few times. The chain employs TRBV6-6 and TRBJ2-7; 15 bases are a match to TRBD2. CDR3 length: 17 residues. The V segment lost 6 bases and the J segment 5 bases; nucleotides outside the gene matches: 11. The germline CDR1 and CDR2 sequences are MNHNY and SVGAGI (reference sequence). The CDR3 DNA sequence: TGTGCCAGCAGCCGAGGACTAGCGGGAGGGCCCTCGGACGAGCAGTACTTC. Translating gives CASSRGLAGGPSDEQYF.

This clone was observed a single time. The CDR3 DNA follows: TGTGCCAGCAGTTTCAACTGGGGGCAAGATGACGAGCAGTACTTC. Amino acid sequence: CASSFNWGQDDEQYF. The chain employs TRBV27 and TRBJ2-7; D is possibly TRBD1 (6 bases). Germline-derived CDR1 and CDR2 are MNHEY and SMNVEV (reference sequence). Trimming took off 3 bases at V and 5 bases at J, with 17 bases between the two ends. The CDR3 is 15 amino acids.

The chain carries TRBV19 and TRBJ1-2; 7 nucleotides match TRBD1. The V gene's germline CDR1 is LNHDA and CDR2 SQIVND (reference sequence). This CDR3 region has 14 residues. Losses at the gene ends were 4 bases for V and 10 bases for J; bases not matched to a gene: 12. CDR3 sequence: CASSTGTDPSYYTF. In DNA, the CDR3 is TGTGCCAGTAGTACCGGGACAGATCCGTCGTACTACACCTTC. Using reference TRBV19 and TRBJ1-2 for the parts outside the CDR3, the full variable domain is DGGITQSPKYLFRKEGQNVTLSCEQNLNHDAMYWYRQDPGQGLRLIYYSQIVNDFQKGDIAEGYSVSREKKESFPLTVTSAQKNPTAFYLCASSTGTDPSYYTFGSGTRLTVV.

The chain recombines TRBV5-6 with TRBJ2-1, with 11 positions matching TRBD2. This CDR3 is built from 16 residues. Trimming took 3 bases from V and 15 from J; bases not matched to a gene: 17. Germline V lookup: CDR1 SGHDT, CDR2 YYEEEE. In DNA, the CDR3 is TGTGCCAGCAGCTCCCTGAGTAGCGGGAGGGCCGGGGTGCGGTTCTTC. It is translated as CASSSLSSGRAGVRFF.

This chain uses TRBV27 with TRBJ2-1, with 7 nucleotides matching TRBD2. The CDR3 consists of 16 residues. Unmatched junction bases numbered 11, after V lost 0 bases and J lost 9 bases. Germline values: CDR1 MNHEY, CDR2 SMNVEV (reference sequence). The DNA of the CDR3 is TGTGCCAGCAGTTTATCCCGGCAGCGGGGTCTCGGTGAGCAGTTCTTC. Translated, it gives CASSLSRQRGLGEQFF.

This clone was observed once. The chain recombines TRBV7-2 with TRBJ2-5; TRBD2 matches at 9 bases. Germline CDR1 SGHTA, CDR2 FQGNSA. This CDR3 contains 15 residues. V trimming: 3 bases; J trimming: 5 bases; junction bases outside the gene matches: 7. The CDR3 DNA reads TGTGCCAGCAGCTTCGGCGGGAGGGACGCGGAGACCCAGTACTTC. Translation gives CASSFGGRDAETQYF. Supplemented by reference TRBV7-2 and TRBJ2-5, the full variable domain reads GAGVSQSPSNKVTEKGKDVELRCDPISGHTALYWYRQSLGQGLEFLIYFQGNSAPDKSGLPSDRFSAERTGGSVSTLTIQRTQQEDSAVYLCASSFGGRDAETQYFGPGTRLLVL.

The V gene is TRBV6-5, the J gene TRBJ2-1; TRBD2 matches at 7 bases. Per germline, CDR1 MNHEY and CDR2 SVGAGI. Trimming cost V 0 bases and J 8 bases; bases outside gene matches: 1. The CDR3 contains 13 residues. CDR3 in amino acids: CASSYSGRDEQFF. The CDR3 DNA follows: TGTGCCAGCAGTTACTCGGGGAGGGATGAGCAGTTCTTC.

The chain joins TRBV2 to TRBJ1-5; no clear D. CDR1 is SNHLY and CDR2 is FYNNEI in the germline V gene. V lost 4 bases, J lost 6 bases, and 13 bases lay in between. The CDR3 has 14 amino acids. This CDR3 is CASSGPRRGQPQHF. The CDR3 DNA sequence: TGTGCCAGCAGTGGTCCGAGACGGGGTCAGCCCCAGCATTTT. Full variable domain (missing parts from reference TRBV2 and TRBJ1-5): EPEVTQTPSHQVTQMGQEVILRCVPISNHLYFYWYRQILGQKVEFLVSFYNNEISEKSEIFDDQFSVERPDGSNFTLKIRSTKLEDSAMYFCASSGPRRGQPQHFGDGTRLSIL.

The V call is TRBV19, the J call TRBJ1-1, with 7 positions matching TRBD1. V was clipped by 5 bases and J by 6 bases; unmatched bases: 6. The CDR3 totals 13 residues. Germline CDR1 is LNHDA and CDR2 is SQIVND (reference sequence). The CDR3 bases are TGTGCCAGTAGTGCTGACAGGGATGCTGAAGCTTTCTTT. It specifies CASSADRDAEAFF.

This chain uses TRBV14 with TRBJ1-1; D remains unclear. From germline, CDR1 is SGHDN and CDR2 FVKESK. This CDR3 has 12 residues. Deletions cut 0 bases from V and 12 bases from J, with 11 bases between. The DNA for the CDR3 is TGTGCCAGCAGCCAAGATACCAGAAACCCTTTCTTT. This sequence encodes CASSQDTRNPFF.

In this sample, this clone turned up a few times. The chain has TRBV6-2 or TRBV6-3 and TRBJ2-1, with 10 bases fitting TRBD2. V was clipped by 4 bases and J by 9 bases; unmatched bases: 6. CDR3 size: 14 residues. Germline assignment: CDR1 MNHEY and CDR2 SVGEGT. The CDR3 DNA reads TGTGCCAGCAGTTTTCAGCGGGAGGGCACTGAGCAGTTCTTC. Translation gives CASSFQREGTEQFF.

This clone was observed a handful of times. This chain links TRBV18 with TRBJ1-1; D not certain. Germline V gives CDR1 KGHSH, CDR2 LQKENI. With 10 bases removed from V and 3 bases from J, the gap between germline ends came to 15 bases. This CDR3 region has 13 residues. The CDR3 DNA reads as TGTGCCACGTTCACGTCCCAGGACACTGAAGCTTTCTTT. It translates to CATFTSQDTEAFF.

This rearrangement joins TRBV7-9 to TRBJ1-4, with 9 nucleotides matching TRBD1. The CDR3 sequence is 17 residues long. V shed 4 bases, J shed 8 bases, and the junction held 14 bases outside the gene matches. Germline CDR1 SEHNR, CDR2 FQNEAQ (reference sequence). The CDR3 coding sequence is TGTGCCAGCAGCTCGTGGAGACAGGGGGAGGGAGACGAAAAACTGTTTTTT. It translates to CASSSWRQGEGDEKLFF.

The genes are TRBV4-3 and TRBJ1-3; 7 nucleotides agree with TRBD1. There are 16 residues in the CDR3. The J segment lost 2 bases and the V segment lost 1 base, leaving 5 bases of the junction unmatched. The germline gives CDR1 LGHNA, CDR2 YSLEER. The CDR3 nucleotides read TGCGCCAGCAGCCAAGTACAGGGGCCCCCTGGAAACACCATATATTTT. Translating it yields CASSQVQGPPGNTIYF.

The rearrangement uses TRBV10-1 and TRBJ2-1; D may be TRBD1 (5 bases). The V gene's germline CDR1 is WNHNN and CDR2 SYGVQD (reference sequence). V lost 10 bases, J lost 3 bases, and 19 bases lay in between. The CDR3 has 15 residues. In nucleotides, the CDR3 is TGCGCCACCTCTACCCCGAGGCAGGGCTACAATGAGCAGTTCTTC. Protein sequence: CATSTPRQGYNEQFF.